Each of the 12 T cell receptor beta chains below was sequenced from the same sample in a study of control samples from healthy donors and cancer patients. TCRdb's table, derived via immunoSEQ multiplex PCR, lists solely in-frame clones and lacks some. The sample table sets out roughly 190,000 clones. The specimen was blood. The receptors here all came from a woman aged 30 to 39 in good health.

The J gene is TRBJ2-2, the V gene TRBV28; TRBD2 is a possible D gene (6 bases). CDR3 length equals 14 residues. CDR1 and CDR2 (germline): MDHEN, SYDVKM. V was trimmed by 2 bases and J by 6 bases, leaving 10 bases between them. The CDR3 is CASSLTSRPGELFF. As DNA, the CDR3 is TGTGCCAGCAGTTTAACTAGCCGACCCGGGGAGCTGTTTTTT.

V usage is TRBV28 and J usage is TRBJ1-5; D uncertain. Deletions cut 3 bases from V and 0 bases from J, with 9 bases between. The CDR3 spans 15 residues. Looked up from germline, CDR1 is MDHEN and CDR2 is SYDVKM. The DNA of the CDR3 is TGTGCCAGCAGTTTTTTTGGGTATAGCAATCAGCCCCAGCATTTT. Translation gives CASSFFGYSNQPQHF.

The chain combines TRBV11-2 with TRBJ1-2; D unresolved. Germline CDR1 reads SGHAT; CDR2 reads FQNNGV. The CDR3 runs to 11 residues. V was shortened by 2 bases and J by 7 bases, with 5 bases between the two germline ends. The CDR3 nucleotides are TGTGCCAGCAGCTTATCTCGTGGCTACACCTTC. Translation gives CASSLSRGYTF.

The chain carries TRBV4-1 and TRBJ2-7; 7 bases are shared with TRBD1. Germline V CDR1 and CDR2: MGHRA, YSYEKL. J was trimmed by 5 bases and V by 7 bases; bases with no gene match: 20. The CDR3 covers 17 residues. Here the CDR3 reads CASTKNPPGTEPHEQYF. The DNA for the CDR3 is TGCGCCAGCACCAAAAATCCCCCCGGGACAGAGCCCCACGAGCAGTACTTC.

The chain has TRBV7-9 and TRBJ1-2; D possibly corresponds to TRBD1 (5 bases). The CDR3 consists of 14 residues. With 5 bases removed from V and 7 bases from J, the gap between germline ends came to 17 bases. Looked up from germline, CDR1 is SEHNR and CDR2 is FQNEAQ (reference sequence). In nucleotides, the CDR3 is TGTGCCAGCAGCCCCTTGGGGGGGTCTACTGGCTACACCTTC. Encoded protein: CASSPLGGSTGYTF.

The V gene is TRBV7-2, the J gene TRBJ2-3, with D possibly TRBD2 on 6 matching bases. The germline CDR1 and CDR2 sequences are SGHTA and FQGNSA. The CDR3 consists of 16 residues. Trimming pared 4 bases from V and 1 base from J, leaving 15 bases between. The CDR3 region has the DNA TGTGCCAGCAGCTCCTTCCCGGGACTGGGCACAGATACGCAGTATTTT. Encoded protein: CASSSFPGLGTDTQYF.

This sequence joins TRBV4-1 and TRBJ2-5, with D tentatively TRBD1 or TRBD2 (6 bases each). The CDR3 spans 17 residues. Germline CDR1 is MGHRA and CDR2 is YSYEKL. The V gene lost 0 bases and the J gene lost 5 bases, with 19 bases spanning the gap. CDR3 in DNA: TGCGCCAGCAGCCAAGAAGGGGGGATGCTGTATAGGGAGACCCAGTACTTC. The encoded protein is CASSQEGGMLYRETQYF.

The CDR3 DNA sequence: TGTGCCAGCAGTGACACAGCACGGACAGGTAAAAATGAGCAGTTCTTC. This codes for CASSDTARTGKNEQFF. The chain employs TRBV25-1 and TRBJ2-1, with TRBD1 matching 7 bases. Germline values: CDR1 MGHDK, CDR2 SYGVNS. With V trimmed by 3 bases and J by 7 bases, 12 bases remained unmatched. The CDR3 loop spans 16 amino acids.

This rearrangement joins TRBV28 to TRBJ2-7; 10 bases match TRBD2. V gave up 6 bases and J gave up 7 bases; unmatched junction bases: 12. CDR1 is MDHEN, CDR2 SYDVKM, per germline. This CDR3 is built from 15 residues. The CDR3 coding sequence is TGTGCCAGCAGCCCCTCAGCGGGGGGGCCATGGGAGCAGTACTTC. Its translation: CASSPSAGGPWEQYF.

The V and J genes are TRBV7-3 and TRBJ2-3, with TRBD1 as a possible D gene (7 bases). CDR3 length: 13 amino acids. The germline CDR1 and CDR2 sequences are SGHTA and FQGTGA. V was shortened by 5 bases and J by 5 bases, with 11 bases between the two germline ends. CDR3: CASSRQGGDTQYF. DNA for the CDR3: TGTGCCAGCAGCAGACAGGGAGGAGATACGCAGTATTTT.

The CDR3 loop reads CASSDGQGTYTGELFF. The CDR3 nucleotides are TGTGCCAGCAGTGATGGACAGGGGACCTACACCGGGGAGCTGTTTTTT. The chain has TRBV2 and TRBJ2-2, with TRBD1 identical over 9 bases. CDR1 is SNHLY, CDR2 FYNNEI, per germline. Germline trimming cut 3 bases from V and 3 bases from J; bases unmatched to any gene: 5. The CDR3 is made up of 16 amino acids.

The chain recombines TRBV6-2 or TRBV6-3 with TRBJ2-7; the D gene is possibly TRBD1 (5 bases). The CDR3 is made up of 14 amino acids. V was pared by 2 bases and J by 4 bases, with 12 bases between. Germline V gene sequence: CDR1 MNHEY, CDR2 SVGEGT. Here the CDR3 reads CASSYATRVYEQYF. The CDR3 coding sequence is TGTGCCAGCAGTTACGCTACCAGGGTATACGAGCAGTACTTC.